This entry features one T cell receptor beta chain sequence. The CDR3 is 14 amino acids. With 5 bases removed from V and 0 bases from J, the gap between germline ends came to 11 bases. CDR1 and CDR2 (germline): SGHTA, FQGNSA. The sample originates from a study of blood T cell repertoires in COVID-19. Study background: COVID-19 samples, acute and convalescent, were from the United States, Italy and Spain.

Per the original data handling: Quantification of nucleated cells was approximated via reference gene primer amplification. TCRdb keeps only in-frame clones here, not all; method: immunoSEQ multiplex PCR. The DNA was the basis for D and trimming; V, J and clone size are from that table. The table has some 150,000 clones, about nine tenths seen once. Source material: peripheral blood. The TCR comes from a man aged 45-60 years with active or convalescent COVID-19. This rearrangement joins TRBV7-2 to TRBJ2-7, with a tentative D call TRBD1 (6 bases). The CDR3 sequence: CASSQRTVSYEQYF. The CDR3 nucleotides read TGTGCCAGCAGCCAGCGGACAGTCTCCTACGAGCAGTACTTC.